A single sample gave rise to the 12 T cell receptor beta chains below, sequenced in a study of early stage breast cancer tumors. The protocol was immunoSEQ multiplex PCR, while the TCRdb copy is restricted to in-frame clones and leaves out a portion. This table holds approximately 70,000 clones, 80% found once. Sequencing was performed on blood. The receptors here all came from a middle-aged person with breast cancer.

This chain connects TRBV21-1 to TRBJ2-7; the table calls TRBD1, which could not be checked here. TRBV21-1 is reported as a pseudogene. The CDR3 is made up of 11 amino acids. The CDR3 protein is CASSAAYEQYF. DNA of the CDR3: TGTGCCAGCAGCGCAGCCTACGAGCAGTACTTC.

This sequence joins TRBV30 and TRBJ1-2; 7 positions agree with TRBD1. Germline CDR1 is GTSNPN and CDR2 is SVGIG (reference sequence). CDR3 size: 18 residues. The V gene end was trimmed by 0 bases and the J gene end by 2 bases; junction bases not matched to a gene: 15. Here the CDR3 DNA reads TGTGCCTGGAGTGTAGGGTGGGTGGTAGGACAGGTGAACTATGGCTACACCTTC. Amino acids: CAWSVGWVVGQVNYGYTF. Based on the CDR3 plus reference TRBV30 and TRBJ1-2, the full variable domain is SQTIHQWPATLVQPVGSPLSLECTVEGTSNPNLYWYRQAAGRGLQLLFYSVGIGQISSEVPQNLSASRPQDRQFILSSKKLLLSDSGFYLCAWSVGWVVGQVNYGYTFGSGTRLTVV.

The chain has TRBV11-2 and TRBJ2-2, with D maybe TRBD2 (5 bases). The CDR3 contains 16 residues. Germline lookup yields CDR1 SGHAT and CDR2 FQNNGV. V lost 5 bases to trimming and J lost 0 bases, with 13 bases between them. In DNA, the CDR3 is TGTGCCAGCAGCCTCCGGAGGAAATCGAACACCGGGGAGCTGTTTTTT. This codes for CASSLRRKSNTGELFF.

V gene TRBV2 combines with J gene TRBJ2-7; the D gene is possibly TRBD1 (6 bases). Between the trimmed V and J ends, which lost 7 bases and 0 bases, there was a span of 13 bases. The germline CDR1 and CDR2 sequences are SNHLY and FYNNEI. The CDR3 extends over 14 amino acids. The CDR3 loop reads CASKSRDISYEQYF. The CDR3 region has the DNA TGTGCCAGCAAATCCCGGGACATCTCCTACGAGCAGTACTTC. Together with reference TRBV2 and TRBJ2-7, the CDR3 gives the full variable domain: EPEVTQTPSHQVTQMGQEVILRCVPISNHLYFYWYRQILGQKVEFLVSFYNNEISEKSEIFDDQFSVERPDGSNFTLKIRSTKLEDSAMYFCASKSRDISYEQYFGPGTRLTVT.

This clone was counted only a few times. CDR3 sequence: CASSPQRGHNQPQHF. The CDR3 nucleotides are TGTGCCAGCAGTCCCCAGAGGGGGCATAATCAGCCCCAGCATTTT. This rearrangement joins TRBV27 to TRBJ1-5; 7 bases align to TRBD1. Germline-derived CDR1 and CDR2 are MNHEY and SMNVEV (reference sequence). Unmatched junction bases numbered 8, after V lost 5 bases and J lost 4 bases. The CDR3 is 15 residues long.

The V call is TRBV6-1, the J call TRBJ1-2, with 10 bases fitting TRBD1. Trimming cost V 6 bases and J 5 bases; bases outside gene matches: 9. The CDR3 has 15 residues. Germline-derived CDR1 and CDR2 are MNHNS and SASEGT. The CDR3 protein is CASRTSGTGEYGYTF. The CDR3 region has the DNA TGTGCCAGCAGAACTTCCGGGACAGGGGAATATGGCTACACCTTC.

The V gene is TRBV4-2, the J gene TRBJ1-2; D not certain. From germline, CDR1 is LGHNA and CDR2 YNFKEQ. The ends were cut back, 1 base at V and 4 bases at J, with 16 bases in the middle. The CDR3 is 16 residues long. The CDR3 region has the DNA TGTGCCAGCAGCCAAGCCTCCGGACTTTTACCCTATGGCTACACCTTC. Protein sequence: CASSQASGLLPYGYTF.

The chain links TRBV28 to TRBJ1-2; no clear D gene. Germline CDR1 reads MDHEN; CDR2 reads SYDVKM. The CDR3 has 12 amino acids. The germline V and J ends were trimmed by 7 bases and 4 bases, with 10 bases remaining between them. The CDR3 coding sequence is TGTGCCAGCAAACCAAACACCTATGGCTACACCTTC. Protein product: CASKPNTYGYTF.

This clone was recorded once. The V gene is TRBV6-6, the J gene TRBJ1-1; 11 bases line up with TRBD1. Per the germline V gene, CDR1 is MNHNY and CDR2 is SVGAGI (reference sequence). The CDR3 runs 14 residues. V shed 7 bases and J 4 bases; nucleotides not matched to a gene: 5. Here the CDR3 reads CASNPGTGGTEAFF. The CDR3 DNA sequence: TGTGCCAGCAACCCCGGGACAGGGGGCACTGAAGCTTTCTTT.

DNA for the CDR3: TGTGCCAGCAGCTCAGACCTTAGCAATCAGCCCCAGCATTTT. Its translation is CASSSDLSNQPQHF. The chain carries TRBV7-2 and TRBJ1-5; D gene unclear. Trimming shortened V by 4 bases and J by 0 bases, and 7 bases separated the two germline ends. The CDR3 runs 14 residues. Germline V CDR1 and CDR2: SGHTA, FQGNSA.

This clone showed up just once. The V gene is TRBV5-6, the J gene TRBJ1-5, with TRBD1 matching 7 bases. The ends lost 1 base at V and 3 bases at J; junction bases unmatched: 7. CDR1 is SGHDT and CDR2 is YYEEEE in the germline V gene. The CDR3 runs to 16 residues. CDR3 amino acids: CASSLYTGVANQPQHF. In DNA, the CDR3 is TGTGCCAGCAGCTTGTACACAGGGGTGGCCAATCAGCCCCAGCATTTT.

The chain has TRBV6-1 and TRBJ1-5; tentative D call: TRBD1 (6 bases). Germline values: CDR1 MNHNS, CDR2 SASEGT. Trimming took 5 bases from V and 6 from J, leaving 17 bases between them. This CDR3 has 15 residues. CDR3 region: CASSLEAGGGQPQHF. The CDR3, as DNA: TGTGCCAGCAGTCTAGAAGCCGGGGGCGGTCAGCCCCAGCATTTT.